The present TCR beta chain was sequenced within a study of a mutant IDH1 vaccine in newly diagnosed glioma. Turning to the study itself: Treated patients comprised about 62% males and about 40% females, mean age roughly 43 years. Antecedent treatment encompassed radiotherapy, temozolomide, or their combination; the majority received both. The study's findings and limits: The occurrence of vaccine-induced immune responses was seen in 93.3% of patients.

Clones were read by immunoSEQ multiplex PCR, and TCRdb kept only the in-frame ones, dropping some. The table lists tens of thousands of clones, about 83% of them singletons. With respect to this clone: Its specificity is unknown.

Stated time point: baseline, week 1 (first vaccination visit). Treatment defined: pre-vaccination baseline after standard-of-care therapy. Each donor presented with a new WHO grade 3 or 4 astrocytoma that tested IDH1-mutant and showed ATRX loss. This receptor was taken from a woman aged 50 to 60 with glioma. The material sequenced was PBMCs, taken from a glioma patient treated with radiotherapy, temozolomide or both.

The CDR3 region has the DNA TGCGCCAGCAGCTTTTCGAACCAAAGGGGACTTCTTGTACCCAATTCGGAGACCCAGTACTTC. Protein product: CASSFSNQRGLLVPNSETQYF. This chain connects TRBV5-1 to TRBJ2-5; weak D call: TRBD2 (6 bases). This CDR3 has 21 residues. Germline CDR1 reads SGHRS; CDR2 reads YFSETQ. V was cut by 2 bases and J by 5 bases, with 34 bases left in between.